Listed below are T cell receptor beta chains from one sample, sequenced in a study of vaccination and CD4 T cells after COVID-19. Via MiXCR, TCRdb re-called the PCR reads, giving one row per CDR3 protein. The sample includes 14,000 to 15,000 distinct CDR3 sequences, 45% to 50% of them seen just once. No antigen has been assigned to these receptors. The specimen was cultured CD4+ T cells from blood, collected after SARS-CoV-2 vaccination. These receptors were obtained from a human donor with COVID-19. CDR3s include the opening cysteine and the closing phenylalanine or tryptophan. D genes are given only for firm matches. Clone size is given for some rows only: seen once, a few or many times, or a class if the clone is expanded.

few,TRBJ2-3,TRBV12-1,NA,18,CASSRAIGAGPPYGTQYF,TGTGCCAGCAGCCGCGCGATAGGAGCGGGTCCGCCTTATGGTACGCAGTATTTT
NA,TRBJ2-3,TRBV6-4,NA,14,CASSDRGFTDTQYF,TGTGCCAGCAGTGATCGGGGGTTTACAGATACGCAGTATTTT
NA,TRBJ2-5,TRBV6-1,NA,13,CASSARTVETQYF,TGTGCCAGCAGTGCGAGGACAGTAGAGACCCAGTACTTC
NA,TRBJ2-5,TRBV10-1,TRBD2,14,CASRAGGSEETQYF,TGCGCCAGCCGCGCGGGAGGGTCTGAGGAGACCCAGTACTTC
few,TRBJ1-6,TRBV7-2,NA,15,CASSLRGGKGSPLHF,TGTGCCAGCAGCTTAAGAGGGGGGAAAGGTTCACCCCTCCACTTT
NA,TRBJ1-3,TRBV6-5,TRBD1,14,CASSSDRGHNTIYF,TGTGCCAGCAGTTCGGACAGGGGGCACAACACCATATATTTT
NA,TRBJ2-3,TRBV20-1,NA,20,CSARGGAGKGASGRTDTQYF,TGCAGTGCTAGGGGGGGCGCGGGGAAGGGGGCCTCTGGGAGAACAGATACGCAGTATTTT
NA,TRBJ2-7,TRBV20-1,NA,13,CSARDHGSYEQYF,TGCAGTGCTAGAGATCACGGTTCCTACGAGCAGTACTTC
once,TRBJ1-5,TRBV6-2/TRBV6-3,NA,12,CATREVREPQHF,TGTGCCACCCGAGAGGTTAGGGAGCCCCAGCATTTT
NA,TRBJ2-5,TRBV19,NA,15,CASSSRRGGQETQYF,TGTGCCAGTAGTAGTAGGAGAGGGGGGCAAGAGACCCAGTACTTC
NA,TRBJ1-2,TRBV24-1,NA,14,CATSAQGRNYGYTF,TGTGCCACCAGTGCCCAGGGAAGGAACTATGGCTACACCTTC
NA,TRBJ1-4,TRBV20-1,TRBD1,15,CSARGGGTANEKLFF,TGCAGTGCTAGAGGCGGGGGGACAGCTAATGAAAAACTGTTTTTT
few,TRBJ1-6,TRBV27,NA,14,CASRGQSDNSPLHF,TGTGCCAGCAGAGGGCAGAGCGATAATTCACCCCTCCACTTT
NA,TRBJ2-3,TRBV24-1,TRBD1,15,CATSDSDRGTDTQYF,TGTGCCACCAGTGATTCTGACAGGGGGACAGATACGCAGTATTTT
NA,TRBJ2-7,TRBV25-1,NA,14,CASSESKVRGEQYF,TGTGCCAGCAGTGAATCCAAAGTCCGTGGCGAGCAGTACTTC
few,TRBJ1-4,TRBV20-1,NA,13,CSATEGVMEKLFF,TGCAGTGCAACTGAGGGGGTAATGGAAAAACTGTTTTTT
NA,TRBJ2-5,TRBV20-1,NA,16,CSAGGVSTPNQETQYF,TGCAGTGCTGGCGGGGTGTCGACTCCAAACCAAGAGACCCAGTACTTC
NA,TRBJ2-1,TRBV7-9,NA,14,CASSRDLNSYEQFF,TGTGCCAGCAGCCGGGACCTCAATTCCTATGAGCAGTTCTTC
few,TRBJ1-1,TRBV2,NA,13,CASSVGRDSGAFF,TGTGCCAGCAGCGTTGGACGGGATAGTGGGGCTTTCTTT
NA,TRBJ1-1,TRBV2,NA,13,CASTRDRNTEAFF,TGTGCCAGCACGCGCGACAGGAACACTGAAGCTTTCTTT
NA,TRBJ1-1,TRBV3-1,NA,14,CASSLTGMNTEAFF,TGTGCCAGCAGCCTCACAGGGATGAACACTGAAGCTTTCTTT
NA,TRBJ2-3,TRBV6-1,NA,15,CASSPPGRSGDTQYF,TGTGCCAGCAGCCCCCCGGGCCGTTCTGGAGATACGCAGTATTTT
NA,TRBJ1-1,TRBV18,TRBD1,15,CASSPPTGGITEAFF,TGTGCCAGCTCACCACCGACAGGGGGTATAACTGAAGCTTTCTTT
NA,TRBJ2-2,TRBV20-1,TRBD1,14,CSAPDRGGPGELFF,TGCAGTGCTCCTGACAGGGGGGGACCCGGGGAGCTGTTTTTT
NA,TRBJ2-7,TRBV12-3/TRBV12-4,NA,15,CASSPGPNRYYEQYF,TGTGCCAGCAGTCCAGGGCCGAACAGATACTACGAGCAGTACTTC
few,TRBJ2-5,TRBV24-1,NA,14,CATSDSGQRGTQYF,TGTGCCACCAGTGATTCGGGACAACGGGGGACCCAGTACTTC
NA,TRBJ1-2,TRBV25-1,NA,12,CASSEQGYGYTF,TGTGCCAGCAGTGAACAGGGCTATGGCTACACCTTC
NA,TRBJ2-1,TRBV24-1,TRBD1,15,CATSRTGGSYNEQFF,TGTGCCACCAGTAGGACAGGGGGTTCCTACAATGAGCAGTTCTTC
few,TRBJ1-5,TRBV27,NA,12,CASSLEGQPQHF,TGTGCCAGCAGTTTAGAGGGACAGCCCCAGCATTTT
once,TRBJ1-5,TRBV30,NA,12,CAWSVQGQPQHF,TGTGCCTGGAGTGTACAGGGTCAGCCCCAGCATTTT
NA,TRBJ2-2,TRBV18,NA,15,CASSPLDMYTGELFF,TGTGCCAGCTCACCACTGGACATGTACACCGGGGAGCTGTTTTTT
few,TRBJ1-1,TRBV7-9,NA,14,CASSLAGQNTEAFF,TGTGCCAGCAGCTTAGCCGGTCAGAACACTGAAGCTTTCTTT
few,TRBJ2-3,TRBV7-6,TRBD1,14,CASSSGQVTDTQYF,TGTGCCAGCAGCTCAGGACAGGTCACAGATACGCAGTATTTT
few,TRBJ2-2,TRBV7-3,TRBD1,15,CASSQDRVDTGELFF,TGTGCCAGCAGCCAGGACAGGGTGGACACCGGGGAGCTGTTTTTT
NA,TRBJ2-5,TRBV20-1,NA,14,CSASRGGRQETQYF,TGCAGTGCCTCCAGGGGGGGGCGCCAAGAGACCCAGTACTTC
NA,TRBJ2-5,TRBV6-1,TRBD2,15,CASSTGLPGQETQYF,TGTGCCAGCAGTACGGGACTACCCGGACAAGAGACCCAGTACTTC
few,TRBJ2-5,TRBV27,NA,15,CASSPGLVGQETQYF,TGTGCCAGCAGTCCAGGTTTGGTGGGCCAAGAGACCCAGTACTTC
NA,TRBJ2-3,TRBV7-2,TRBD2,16,CASSLASSGGPDTQYF,TGTGCCAGCAGCTTAGCCTCTAGCGGGGGGCCAGATACGCAGTATTTT
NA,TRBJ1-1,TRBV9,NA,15,CASSVVGSLGTEAFF,TGTGCCAGCAGCGTAGTAGGATCGTTGGGGACTGAAGCTTTCTTT
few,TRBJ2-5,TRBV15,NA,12,CATSGAGETQYF,TGTGCCACCAGCGGGGCGGGGGAGACCCAGTACTTC
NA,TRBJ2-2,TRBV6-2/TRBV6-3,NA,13,CASTPTQRRELFF,TGTGCCAGCACCCCGACACAGCGCAGGGAGCTGTTTTTT
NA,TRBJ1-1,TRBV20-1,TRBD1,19,CSARDRGQGAILANTEAFF,TGCAGTGCTAGAGACCGGGGACAGGGGGCAATCCTAGCTAACACTGAAGCTTTCTTT
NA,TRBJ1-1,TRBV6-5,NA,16,CASSYQQGRKNTEAFF,TGTGCCAGCAGTTACCAGCAAGGGCGGAAGAACACTGAAGCTTTCTTT
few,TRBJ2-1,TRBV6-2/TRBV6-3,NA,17,CASRSPELGGSYNEQFF,TGTGCCAGCAGGTCCCCGGAGTTGGGGGGCTCCTACAATGAGCAGTTCTTC
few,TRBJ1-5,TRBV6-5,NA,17,CASSYPPGPLSNQPQHF,TGTGCCAGCAGTTACCCGCCGGGGCCCCTGAGCAATCAGCCCCAGCATTTT
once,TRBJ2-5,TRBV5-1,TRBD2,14,CASSPAGVGETQYF,TGCGCCAGCAGCCCAGCGGGGGTTGGCGAGACCCAGTACTTC
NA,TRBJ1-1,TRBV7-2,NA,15,CASTSDRLMNTEAFF,TGTGCCAGCACCTCGGACCGACTAATGAACACTGAAGCTTTCTTT
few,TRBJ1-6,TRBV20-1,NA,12,CSAKGDNSPLHF,TGCAGTGCTAAGGGGGACAATTCACCCCTCCACTTT
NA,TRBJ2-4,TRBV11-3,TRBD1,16,CASSLDGTGPKNIQYF,TGTGCCAGCAGCTTAGATGGGACAGGGCCCAAAAACATTCAGTACTTC
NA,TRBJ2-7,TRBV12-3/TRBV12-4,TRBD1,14,CASSETDRRHEQYF,TGTGCCAGCAGTGAAACGGACAGGAGGCACGAGCAGTACTTC
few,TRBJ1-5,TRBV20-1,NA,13,CSARVGAYQPQHF,TGCAGTGCTAGGGTGGGGGCGTATCAGCCCCAGCATTTT
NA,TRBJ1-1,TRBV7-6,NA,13,CASSLKRNTEAFF,TGTGCCAGCAGCTTAAAACGGAACACTGAAGCTTTCTTT
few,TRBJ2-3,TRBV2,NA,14,CASSVGDNTDTQYF,TGTGCCAGCAGTGTAGGAGACAACACAGATACGCAGTATTTT
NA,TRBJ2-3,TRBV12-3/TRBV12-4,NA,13,CVSSLGGTDTQYF,TGTGTCAGCAGTTTAGGGGGGACAGATACGCAGTATTTT
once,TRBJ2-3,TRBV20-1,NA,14,CRFTGPSSTDTQYF,TGCAGGTTTACCGGGCCGTCTAGCACAGATACGCAGTATTTT